One sample yielded the 26 T cell receptor beta chains listed below, sequenced in a study of human T cells and chemical hapten exposure. TCRdb re-analysed the RACE reads in MiXCR, keeping a single row per CDR3 protein. This sample has about 80,000 distinct CDR3 sequences; 12% to 15% occur once, and the top ten carry 4.6%. As to time point: pre-sensitization, week 0. Treatment: therapeutic diphenylcyclopropenone sensitization with weekly scalp DPC. The specimen comprised whole blood, sampled in connection with sensitization to the hapten diphenylcyclopropenone (DPC). All receptors derive from a woman aged 45-59 years with alopecia areata. Some clones in this sample may be carry-over from other donors' samples.

The sample holds a few counts of this clonotype. CDR3 amino acids: CSGEEGHTQYF. CDR3 DNA: TGCAGCGGCGAAGAGGGCCATACGCAGTATTTT. This sequence joins TRBV29-1 and TRBJ2-3, with D maybe TRBD2 (5 bases). CDR3 size: 11 residues. Deletions cut 7 bases from V and 7 bases from J, with 12 bases between. Germline CDR1 is SQVTM and CDR2 is ANQGSEA.

This clonotype was counted between two and nine times. The chain recombines TRBV6-5 with TRBJ1-2, with D hard to call. Germline V gene sequence: CDR1 MNHEY, CDR2 SVGAGI. V lost 11 bases and J lost 2, with 18 bases in between. This CDR3 contains 14 residues. CDR3 sequence (DNA): TGTGCCGCGAGAGACGTAGGCGTCAACTATGGCTACACCTTC. Residues: CAARDVGVNYGYTF.

This clonotype was seen a handful of times. The genes are TRBV12-3 or TRBV12-4 and TRBJ1-1; tentatively, D is TRBD1 (5 bases). There are 13 residues in the CDR3. Trimming shortened V by 2 bases and J by 5 bases, and 9 bases separated the two germline ends. The CDR3, as DNA: TGTGCCAGCAGTTTAAGAGGGGTGACTGAAGCTTTCTTT. Translated: CASSLRGVTEAFF.

This clonotype came up many times. V is TRBV12-3 or TRBV12-4 and J is TRBJ2-5; 9 positions agree with TRBD1. J was trimmed by 3 bases and V by 5 bases; bases with no gene match: 1. The CDR3 is 13 residues long. The chain's CDR3 is CASSRDREETQYF. The CDR3 DNA reads TGTGCCAGCAGTCGGGACAGGGAAGAGACCCAGTACTTC.

The J gene is TRBJ2-1, the V gene TRBV7-2, with 10 positions matching TRBD2. Germline V gene sequence: CDR1 SGHTA, CDR2 FQGNSA. The CDR3 is made up of 16 amino acids. Unmatched junction bases numbered 7, after V lost 2 bases and J lost 6 bases. CDR3 DNA sequence: TGTGCCAGCAGCTTAAGTACTAGCGGGAAAATCAATGAGCAGTTCTTC. Protein: CASSLSTSGKINEQFF.

The chain couples TRBV7-9 to TRBJ2-2, with unresolved D. The germline V and J ends were trimmed by 1 base and 5 bases, with 14 bases remaining between them. CDR1 and CDR2 from the germline V gene are SEHNR and FQNEAQ (reference sequence). The CDR3 runs 16 residues. The CDR3 sequence is CASSLVFGTETGELFF. The DNA of the CDR3 is TGTGCCAGCAGCTTAGTATTCGGAACCGAAACCGGGGAGCTGTTTTTT.

V is TRBV2 and J is TRBJ2-4; no firm D call. In germline, CDR1 is SNHLY, CDR2 FYNNEI. CDR3 length: 14 amino acids. Trimming left V 2 bases short and J 8 bases short, with 13 bases between. The CDR3 DNA sequence: TGTGCCAGCAGTGAAATTTCATTCACGGACATTCAGTACTTC. This translates into CASSEISFTDIQYF.

The gene calls are TRBV29-1 and TRBJ2-4; 7 bases match TRBD2. The V gene's germline CDR1 is SQVTM and CDR2 ANQGSEA. The V and J ends lost 7 bases and 3 bases, in that order; junction bases with no gene match: 6. The length of the CDR3 is 13 residues. CDR3 in DNA: TGCAGCGCCCAAACTAGCGACAAAAACATTCAGTACTTC. The encoded protein is CSAQTSDKNIQYF.

At least ten counts were recorded for this clonotype. The J gene is TRBJ1-5, the V gene TRBV15; TRBD1 agrees at 9 bases. The V segment lost 3 bases and the J segment 7 bases; nucleotides outside the gene matches: 13. The CDR3 runs 17 residues. The germline CDR1 and CDR2 sequences are LNHNV and YYDKDF (reference sequence). CDR3 sequence: CATSSGFDGTGSQPQHF. CDR3 coding DNA: TGTGCCACCAGCAGCGGATTCGACGGGACAGGGTCACAGCCCCAGCATTTT.

J is TRBJ2-1 and V is TRBV7-6, with TRBD2 matching 10 bases. J gave up 7 bases and V 8 bases, and 17 bases lay outside the gene matches. CDR1 and CDR2 (germline): SGHVS, FNYEAQ. The length of the CDR3 is 17 residues. This chain's CDR3 is CASQSRPTSGIGNEQFF. Written as DNA, the CDR3 is TGTGCCAGCCAGTCCAGGCCCACTAGCGGGATCGGGAATGAGCAGTTCTTC.

This rearrangement joins TRBV20-1 to TRBJ1-1, with TRBD1 matching 9 bases. Germline trimming cut 5 bases from V and 0 bases from J; bases unmatched to any gene: 7. Germline CDR1 and CDR2: DFQATT and SNEGSKA (reference sequence). The CDR3 length is 15 residues. This CDR3 reads CSAPYRDRVNTEAFF. The CDR3 coding sequence is TGCAGTGCTCCTTACCGGGACAGGGTGAACACTGAAGCTTTCTTT.

This clonotype was seen a handful of times. The V gene is TRBV5-4, the J gene TRBJ2-7; D is unresolved. The CDR3 spans 14 residues. V was trimmed by 4 bases and J by 3 bases, leaving 14 bases between them. Germline loops: CDR1 SGHNT, CDR2 YYREEE (reference sequence). CDR3 region: CASSLDVASYEQYF. The CDR3, as DNA: TGTGCCAGCAGCCTAGATGTTGCAAGCTACGAGCAGTACTTC. Combining the CDR3 with reference TRBV5-4 and TRBJ2-7 gives the whole variable domain ETGVTQSPTHLIKTRGQQVTLRCSSQSGHNTVSWYQQALGQGPQFIFQYYREEENGRGNFPPRFSGLQFPNYSSELNVNALELDDSALYLCASSLDVASYEQYFGPGTRLTVT.

The chain employs TRBV3-1 and TRBJ2-7, with a tentative D call TRBD2 (5 bases). Germline V lookup: CDR1 LGHDT, CDR2 YNNKEL (reference sequence). The CDR3 length is 12 residues. The V end was cut by 1 base, the J end by 7 bases, with 8 bases between. CDR3 in DNA: TGTGCCAGCAGCCAAGCAGGACTTGAGCAGTACTTC. Translating it yields CASSQAGLEQYF.

The gene calls are TRBV7-6 and TRBJ2-7; TRBD1 is a possible D gene (6 bases). CDR3 length: 16 residues. Germline assignment: CDR1 SGHVS and CDR2 FNYEAQ. The V gene lost 2 bases and the J gene lost 2 bases, with 16 bases spanning the gap. As DNA, the CDR3 is TGTGCCAGCAGCTTAAATTGGACAGCTATCACCTACGAGCAGTACTTC. Translation: CASSLNWTAITYEQYF.

In this sample, this clonotype turned up many times. CDR3 residues: CASRTPWGTEAFF. Here the CDR3 DNA reads TGTGCCAGCAGGACCCCTTGGGGCACTGAAGCTTTCTTT. This chain uses TRBV6-6 with TRBJ1-1; no reliable D call. Germline V gene sequence: CDR1 MNHNY, CDR2 SVGAGI (reference sequence). V was clipped by 6 bases and J by 4 bases, with 12 bases between them. The CDR3 totals 13 residues.

The rearrangement joins TRBV7-2 to TRBJ2-5; TRBD2 agrees at 9 bases. The ends lost 5 bases at V and 3 bases at J; junction bases unmatched: 13. Germline V gene sequence: CDR1 SGHTA, CDR2 FQGNSA. This CDR3 is 17 amino acids long. This CDR3 is CASSPRAGGPWKETQYF. Here the CDR3 DNA reads TGTGCCAGCAGCCCTAGGGCGGGAGGGCCTTGGAAAGAGACCCAGTACTTC. Looking up the rest from reference TRBV7-2 and TRBJ2-5 gives the full variable domain: GAGVSQSPSNKVTEKGKDVELRCDPISGHTALYWYRQSLGQGLEFLIYFQGNSAPDKSGLPSDRFSAERTGGSVSTLTIQRTQQEDSAVYLCASSPRAGGPWKETQYFGPGTRLLVL.

This clonotype was seen repeatedly, ten times or more. The J gene is TRBJ2-3, the V gene TRBV18, with 7 bases lining up with TRBD2. The CDR3 runs 17 residues. With 0 bases clipped from V and 1 base from J, the junction kept 7 bases outside the gene matches. CDR1 is KGHSH and CDR2 is LQKENI in the germline V gene. The CDR3 region has the DNA TGTGCCAGCTCACCACCGTGGGCGGGAGAGGGCACAGATACGCAGTATTTT. Translated, it gives CASSPPWAGEGTDTQYF.

This clonotype was seen a few times. The chain recombines TRBV5-5 with TRBJ1-2; 8 bases are a match to TRBD1. J lost 3 bases, V lost 0 bases, and 1 base had no gene match. The CDR3 is 14 residues long. The germline V gene encodes CDR1 SGHKS and CDR2 YYEKEE (reference sequence). In DNA form, the CDR3 reads TGTGCCAGCAGCTTGGGGACAGGGTACTATGGCTACACCTTC. It codes for CASSLGTGYYGYTF.

V and J are TRBV7-6 and TRBJ2-1; 7 positions agree with TRBD1. The CDR3 has 15 amino acids. CDR1 is SGHVS and CDR2 is FNYEAQ in the germline V gene. V lost 5 bases and J lost 0; bases outside the gene matches: 4. The CDR3 region has the DNA TGTGCCAGCAGCCAACAGGGGAGCTCCTACAATGAGCAGTTCTTC. It yields the protein CASSQQGSSYNEQFF.

The V call is TRBV12-3 or TRBV12-4, the J call TRBJ2-1; no definite D call. V shed 4 bases and J shed 6 bases, with 10 bases lying between them. The CDR3 contains 13 residues. The CDR3: CASSSMPGNEQFF. The CDR3 bases are TGTGCCAGCAGTTCTATGCCTGGCAATGAGCAGTTCTTC.

This clonotype has at least ten counts. The chain has TRBV18 and TRBJ2-1, with D possibly being TRBD1 (6 bases). CDR3 length: 17 residues. The germline V gene encodes CDR1 KGHSH and CDR2 LQKENI. V lost 4 bases to trimming and J lost 0 bases, with 16 bases between them. CDR3 in DNA: TGTGCCAGCTCACGTGATACAGGGCGGAACTCCTACAATGAGCAGTTCTTC. Protein sequence: CASSRDTGRNSYNEQFF.

V is TRBV27 and J is TRBJ2-7, with D maybe TRBD2 (6 bases). Trimming cost V 2 bases and J 6 bases, with 8 bases left between them. Per germline, CDR1 MNHEY and CDR2 SMNVEV (reference sequence). This CDR3 comprises 12 residues. CDR3 sequence (DNA): TGTGCCAGCAGTTTAATGGGGGGCGAGCAGTACTTC. Translated: CASSLMGGEQYF.

Only a few counts were recorded for this clonotype. The rearrangement links TRBV7-2 to TRBJ1-2, with D perhaps matching TRBD1 (6 bases). The V gene lost 1 base and the J gene lost 8 bases, with 11 bases spanning the gap. The length of the CDR3 is 13 residues. Germline CDR1 reads SGHTA; CDR2 reads FQGNSA. The CDR3 loop reads CASSLEGVVGYTF. The CDR3 DNA reads as TGTGCCAGCAGCTTAGAGGGGGTGGTCGGCTACACCTTC.

The V and J genes are TRBV28 and TRBJ2-5, with 7 positions matching TRBD1. Germline CDR1 reads MDHEN; CDR2 reads SYDVKM. Trimming at V came to 5 bases and at J to 5 bases, leaving 11 bases not matched to a gene. This CDR3 contains 15 residues. CDR3 protein: CASSEPGQLIETQYF. In nucleotides, the CDR3 is TGTGCCAGCAGTGAGCCGGGACAGTTGATTGAGACCCAGTACTTC.

This clonotype has a handful of counts. V and J are TRBV6-5 and TRBJ2-5; TRBD1 is a possible D gene (5 bases). Germline loops: CDR1 MNHEY, CDR2 SVGAGI. The V and J ends lost 2 bases and 2 bases respectively, with 12 bases between them. The CDR3 is made up of 15 amino acids. The CDR3 reads CASSYHGREQETQYF. In DNA, the CDR3 is TGTGCCAGCAGTTACCACGGCAGGGAACAAGAGACCCAGTACTTC.

The rearrangement uses TRBV2 and TRBJ2-4; D remains ambiguous. V gave up 4 bases and J gave up 2 bases, with 9 bases separating them. The germline CDR1 and CDR2 sequences are SNHLY and FYNNEI. The CDR3 covers 14 residues. The CDR3 DNA sequence: TGTGCCAGCAGTGGAACAGCGACCAAAAACATTCAGTACTTC. It is translated as CASSGTATKNIQYF.